Each of the 25 T cell receptor beta chains below was sequenced from the same sample in a study of cytomegalovirus exposure and HLA in healthy donors (dated by TCRdb to 2016 to 2017). The protocol used for the library was the immunoSEQ multiplex PCR assay. For the multiplex PCR, a mixture combining 60 forward primers for TCR Vbeta segments and 13 reverse primers for TCR Jbeta segments was used. Entries here come from immuneACCESS through TCRdb and include only in-frame sequences with V and J called. Some clones fail to appear in such tables; in the studies checked, an unresolved V gene covers under half of the shortfall, and the cause of the remainder is unknown. The table for this sample lists 100,000 to 150,000 clones; roughly 80% of them were counted only once. The biggest ten clones account for roughly 1.5% of the sample. What was sequenced was PBMCs. The receptor source for this set is a female donor in good health and CMV-seronegative.

The rearrangement joins TRBV19 to TRBJ2-7, with D uncertain. V lost 8 bases and J 0 bases, leaving 11 bases between the germline ends. Germline CDR1 is LNHDA and CDR2 is SQIVND (reference sequence). This CDR3 contains 13 residues. Here the CDR3 reads CASSKSASYEQYF. The CDR3 DNA reads as TGTGCCAGTTCGAAGAGCGCCTCCTACGAGCAGTACTTC.

The rearrangement joins TRBV5-1 to TRBJ2-5; D ambiguous. Germline CDR1 reads SGHRS; CDR2 reads YFSETQ. The V and J ends lost 0 bases and 2 bases respectively, with 8 bases between them. CDR3 length: 14 residues. CDR3 sequence: CASSLGEIQETQYF. Here the CDR3 DNA reads TGCGCCAGCAGCTTGGGAGAGATTCAAGAGACCCAGTACTTC.

The chain carries TRBV5-4 and TRBJ2-1, with 8 bases aligning to TRBD2. CDR3 length: 16 amino acids. V shed 3 bases and J 2 bases; nucleotides not matched to a gene: 7. The germline gives CDR1 SGHNT, CDR2 YYREEE (reference sequence). The CDR3 nucleotides are TGTGCCAGCAGCTACGATAGCGGGGTAGCCTACAATGAGCAGTTCTTC. It yields the protein CASSYDSGVAYNEQFF.

The V call is TRBV5-4, the J call TRBJ1-2; 11 bases align to TRBD1. The CDR3 totals 12 residues. Germline CDR1 SGHNT, CDR2 YYREEE (reference sequence). Trimming at V came to 7 bases and at J to 5 bases, leaving 1 base not matched to a gene. The CDR3 region has the DNA TGTGCCAGCGGGACAGGGGGGTATGGCTACACCTTC. Translation gives CASGTGGYGYTF.

This clone was counted only a few times. The chain joins TRBV28 to TRBJ2-1; D uncertain. Germline loops: CDR1 MDHEN, CDR2 SYDVKM. This CDR3 region has 14 residues. V dropped 3 bases and J dropped 0 bases, with 6 bases sitting between them. The CDR3 DNA reads as TGTGCCAGCAGTTTCATGGCCTCCTACAATGAGCAGTTCTTC. It codes for CASSFMASYNEQFF.

This chain joins TRBV28 and TRBJ2-7; perhaps TRBD2 as D (5 bases). This CDR3 has 14 residues. CDR1 is MDHEN, CDR2 SYDVKM, per germline. Trimming removed 7 bases from V and 3 bases from J, with 16 bases in between. The CDR3 sequence: CASKGVTGFYEQYF. The CDR3 region has the DNA TGTGCCAGCAAAGGAGTAACGGGATTCTACGAGCAGTACTTC.

The V and J genes are TRBV15 and TRBJ2-3, with D hard to call. The CDR3 loop spans 13 amino acids. Germline assignment: CDR1 LNHNV and CDR2 YYDKDF (reference sequence). V lost 3 bases, J lost 0 bases, and 4 bases lay in between. CDR3 loop: CATSSPSTDTQYF. In DNA, the CDR3 is TGTGCCACCAGCAGTCCGAGCACAGATACGCAGTATTTT.

The chain employs TRBV6-5 and TRBJ2-7; tentative D call: TRBD1 (6 bases). CDR3 length: 14 residues. V was shortened by 5 bases and J by 1 base, with 12 bases between the two germline ends. Germline V gene data show CDR1 as MNHEY and CDR2 as SVGAGI. The CDR3 bases are TGTGCCAGCAGTCCGACAGGCGGATCCTACGAGCAGTACTTC. Amino acids: CASSPTGGSYEQYF.

The table lists this clone with a count of one. This chain uses TRBV19 with TRBJ1-1, with D possibly TRBD1 on 6 matching bases. This CDR3 has 14 residues. The germline gives CDR1 LNHDA, CDR2 SQIVND (reference sequence). V shed 6 bases and J shed 6 bases, with 17 bases lying between them. CDR3 region: CASSSGHLGSEAFF. The DNA for the CDR3 is TGTGCCAGTAGCTCGGGACACCTAGGGTCTGAAGCTTTCTTT.

The chain is built from TRBV27 and TRBJ1-2; possibly TRBD1 for D (6 bases). Trimming took off 5 bases at V and 2 bases at J, with 12 bases between the two ends. Per the germline V gene, CDR1 is MNHEY and CDR2 is SMNVEV (reference sequence). The CDR3 is 14 amino acids. This CDR3 reads CASSATTGNYGYTF. The CDR3 coding sequence is TGTGCCAGCAGTGCAACCACAGGGAACTATGGCTACACCTTC.

This chain joins TRBV28 and TRBJ2-5, with 13 bases identical to TRBD2. This CDR3 is built from 16 residues. CDR1 and CDR2 from the germline V gene are MDHEN and SYDVKM. Losses at the gene ends were 7 bases for V and 5 bases for J; bases not matched to a gene: 10. The CDR3 is CASTSLAGGPSETQYF. Here the CDR3 DNA reads TGTGCCAGCACCTCACTAGCGGGAGGGCCTAGTGAGACCCAGTACTTC.

V usage is TRBV18 and J usage is TRBJ2-3; D is unclear. Germline CDR1 KGHSH, CDR2 LQKENI. The V end lost 3 bases, the J end lost 0 bases, and 13 bases lay between the germline ends. The CDR3 consists of 16 residues. The CDR3 region has the DNA TGTGCCAGCTCACCGTTCAGGCGCCCTAGCACAGATACGCAGTATTTT. Translating it yields CASSPFRRPSTDTQYF.

The chain couples TRBV5-1 to TRBJ2-1; 8 nucleotides agree with TRBD1. This CDR3 region has 14 residues. The junction had 7 bases not matched to a gene; V was cut back by 8 bases and J by 3 bases. Germline V lookup: CDR1 SGHRS, CDR2 YFSETQ. The CDR3 region is CASRLGQDYNEQFF. In DNA, the CDR3 is TGCGCCAGTCGCCTGGGACAGGACTACAATGAGCAGTTCTTC.

This rearrangement joins TRBV6-6 to TRBJ2-7, with a possible D match to TRBD1 (6 bases). V was pared by 2 bases and J by 2 bases, with 13 bases between. The CDR3 contains 15 residues. In germline, CDR1 is MNHNY, CDR2 SVGAGI (reference sequence). In nucleotides, the CDR3 is TGTGCCAGCAGTTACCGGGGCAGGGGAACCTACGAGCAGTACTTC. Its translation: CASSYRGRGTYEQYF.

The rearrangement uses TRBV4-2 and TRBJ1-1; D possibly corresponds to TRBD1 (6 bases). Germline CDR1 LGHNA, CDR2 YNFKEQ. V shed 4 bases and J shed 5 bases, with 17 bases lying between them. The CDR3 runs 15 residues. The CDR3 sequence is CASSPPGTKGTEAFF. The CDR3 DNA reads TGTGCCAGCAGCCCACCCGGGACAAAAGGGACTGAAGCTTTCTTT.

This clone has a handful of counts. The chain is built from TRBV6-5 and TRBJ1-5; D might be TRBD1 (6 bases). Per germline, CDR1 MNHEY and CDR2 SVGAGI. CDR3 length: 13 residues. Trimming cost V 6 bases and J 2 bases, with 8 bases left between them. CDR3 amino acids: CASRRTGNQPQHF. The DNA for the CDR3 is TGTGCCAGCAGGCGGACAGGCAATCAGCCCCAGCATTTT.

This chain links TRBV30 with TRBJ2-5; TRBD2 might be the D (6 bases). The CDR3 is made up of 13 amino acids. Germline V lookup: CDR1 GTSNPN, CDR2 SVGIG (reference sequence). Trimming stripped 6 bases from V and 7 bases from J, with 18 bases between. CDR3 coding DNA: TGTGCCTGCCCGGGGGATACCTGGGGGACCCAGTACTTC. It translates to CACPGDTWGTQYF.

The chain employs TRBV11-3 and TRBJ2-1; D is perhaps TRBD2 (5 bases). The length of the CDR3 is 14 residues. Between the trimmed V and J ends, which lost 5 bases and 5 bases, there was a span of 13 bases. CDR1 and CDR2 from the germline V gene are SGHNT and YENEEA. This chain's CDR3 is CASSPSGANNEQFF. The CDR3 DNA reads TGTGCCAGCAGCCCCAGCGGCGCGAACAATGAGCAGTTCTTC.

This clone was seen a single time. The V gene is TRBV9, the J gene TRBJ2-1, with TRBD2 matching 8 bases. The CDR3 length is 15 residues. The J segment lost 8 bases and the V segment lost 0 bases, leaving 7 bases of the junction unmatched. Germline V gene data show CDR1 as SGDLS and CDR2 as YYNGEE. The CDR3 region has the DNA TGTGCCAGCAGCGTAGGTGAGCGGGAGAGCTATGAGCAGTTCTTC. This codes for CASSVGERESYEQFF.

J is TRBJ2-7 and V is TRBV7-2; D is unresolved. The CDR3 is 11 residues long. Germline values: CDR1 SGHTA, CDR2 FQGNSA. The V end lost 5 bases, the J end lost 7 bases, and 9 bases lay between the germline ends. The CDR3 coding sequence is TGTGCCAGCAGCCACCGCGAGGAGCAGTACTTC. Amino acids: CASSHREEQYF.

This chain joins TRBV4-3 and TRBJ2-1; 10 positions match TRBD2. The CDR3 is 16 residues long. V shed 4 bases and J 6 bases; nucleotides not matched to a gene: 9. Germline-derived CDR1 and CDR2 are LGHNA and YSLEER. The CDR3, as DNA: TGCGCCAGCAGCCTACAACTAGCGGGGAACATCAATGAGCAGTTCTTC. This encodes CASSLQLAGNINEQFF.

The chain links TRBV6-4 to TRBJ2-7; D perhaps matches TRBD2 (5 bases). Germline CDR1 is MRHNA and CDR2 is SNTAGT. V lost 6 bases, J lost 0 bases, and 15 bases lay in between. This CDR3 contains 15 residues. CDR3 bases: TGTGCCAGCAGGAGGGAGAGCGGTACCTCCTACGAGCAGTACTTC. Its protein product is CASRRESGTSYEQYF.

Ten or more counts support this clone. The chain is built from TRBV4-3 and TRBJ2-1; 7 bases are a match to TRBD2. The V gene's germline CDR1 is LGHNA and CDR2 YSLEER. The CDR3 totals 15 residues. V trimming: 0 bases; J trimming: 7 bases; junction bases outside the gene matches: 6. The CDR3 DNA sequence: TGCGCCAGCAGCCAAGAGATGGCGGGAGTGAATGAGCAGTTCTTC. Translation gives CASSQEMAGVNEQFF.

This rearrangement joins TRBV7-9 to TRBJ2-7, with 7 bases fitting TRBD1. V gave up 4 bases and J gave up 5 bases; unmatched junction bases: 11. Germline CDR1 is SEHNR and CDR2 is FQNEAQ (reference sequence). CDR3 size: 15 residues. CDR3 in amino acids: CASSWTGTATNEQYF. The CDR3 DNA is TGTGCCAGCAGCTGGACCGGGACAGCCACCAACGAGCAGTACTTC.

V gene TRBV28 combines with J gene TRBJ2-2; 13 bases align to TRBD2. With 5 bases clipped from V and 0 bases from J, the junction kept 3 bases outside the gene matches. The CDR3 is made up of 17 amino acids. Germline lookup yields CDR1 MDHEN and CDR2 SYDVKM. In DNA form, the CDR3 reads TGTGCCAGCAGTCCGGGACTAGCGGGGTCGAACACCGGGGAGCTGTTTTTT. As protein: CASSPGLAGSNTGELFF.